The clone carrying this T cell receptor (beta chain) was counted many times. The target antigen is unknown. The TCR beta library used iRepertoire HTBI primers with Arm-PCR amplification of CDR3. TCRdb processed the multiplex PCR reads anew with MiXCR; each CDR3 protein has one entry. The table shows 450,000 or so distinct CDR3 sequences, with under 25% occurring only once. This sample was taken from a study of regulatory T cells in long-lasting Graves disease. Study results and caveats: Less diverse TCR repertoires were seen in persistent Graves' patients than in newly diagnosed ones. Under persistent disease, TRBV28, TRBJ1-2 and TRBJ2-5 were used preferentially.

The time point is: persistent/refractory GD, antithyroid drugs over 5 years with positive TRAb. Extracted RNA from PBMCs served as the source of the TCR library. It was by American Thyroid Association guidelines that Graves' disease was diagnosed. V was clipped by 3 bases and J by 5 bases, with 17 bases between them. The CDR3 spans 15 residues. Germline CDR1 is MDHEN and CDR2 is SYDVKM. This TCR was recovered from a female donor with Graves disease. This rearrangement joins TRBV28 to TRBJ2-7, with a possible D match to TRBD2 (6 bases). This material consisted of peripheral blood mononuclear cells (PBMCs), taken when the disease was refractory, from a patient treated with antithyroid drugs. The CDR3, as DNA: TGTGCCAGCAGTTTGTTGGGAGGAGGTCAGAACGAGCAGTACTTC. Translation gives CASSLLGGGQNEQYF.